This T cell receptor beta chain originates from a study of beta chain features in type 1 diabetes. Background on the study: Healthy donors and patients showed comparable age, gender and cell yields. Study-wide results and limits: Within the patient group, naive, central memory and Treg TCRB repertoires appeared more similar to each other than within healthy donors. Researchers could not determine here whether HLA type influences TCRB rearrangement. In every one of the four CD4+ subsets, TCRB CDR3s were moderately but significantly shorter in Type 1 diabetes patients.

The entirety of the isolated RNA underwent reverse transcription, so expressed TCRB transcripts were sequenced. TCRdb's copy holds only in-frame clones and misses some; the assay was immunoSEQ multiplex PCR. Among about 160,000 clones listed, roughly 8% were seen once. About this clone itself: Its specificity is unknown.

The germline gives CDR1 SGHAT, CDR2 FQNNGV. This CDR3 region has 17 residues. V lost 5 bases to trimming and J lost 3 bases, with 23 bases between them. The sample consisted of central memory CD4+ T cells from blood. The origin of this receptor is a man aged 18 to 30 with type 1 diabetes. The chain joins TRBV11-2 to TRBJ2-7; D is perhaps TRBD2 (5 bases). CDR3 coding DNA: TGTGCCAGCAGCCCCCTCCCGTCCGGGGAAGGCCGCTACGAGCAGTACTTC. It specifies CASSPLPSGEGRYEQYF.